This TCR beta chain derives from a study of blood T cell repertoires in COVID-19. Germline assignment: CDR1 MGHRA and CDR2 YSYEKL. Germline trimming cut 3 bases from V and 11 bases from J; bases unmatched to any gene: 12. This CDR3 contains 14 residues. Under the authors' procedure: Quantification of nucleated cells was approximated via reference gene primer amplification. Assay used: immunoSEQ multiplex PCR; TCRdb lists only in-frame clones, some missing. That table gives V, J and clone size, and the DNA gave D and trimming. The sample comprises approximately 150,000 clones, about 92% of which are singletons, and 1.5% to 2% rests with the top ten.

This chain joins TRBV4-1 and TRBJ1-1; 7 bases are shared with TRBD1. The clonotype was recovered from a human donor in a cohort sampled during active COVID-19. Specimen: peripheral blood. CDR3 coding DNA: TGCGCCAGCAGCCATTCCTCAGGGGGTGGGGGTGCTTTCTTT. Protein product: CASSHSSGGGGAFF.